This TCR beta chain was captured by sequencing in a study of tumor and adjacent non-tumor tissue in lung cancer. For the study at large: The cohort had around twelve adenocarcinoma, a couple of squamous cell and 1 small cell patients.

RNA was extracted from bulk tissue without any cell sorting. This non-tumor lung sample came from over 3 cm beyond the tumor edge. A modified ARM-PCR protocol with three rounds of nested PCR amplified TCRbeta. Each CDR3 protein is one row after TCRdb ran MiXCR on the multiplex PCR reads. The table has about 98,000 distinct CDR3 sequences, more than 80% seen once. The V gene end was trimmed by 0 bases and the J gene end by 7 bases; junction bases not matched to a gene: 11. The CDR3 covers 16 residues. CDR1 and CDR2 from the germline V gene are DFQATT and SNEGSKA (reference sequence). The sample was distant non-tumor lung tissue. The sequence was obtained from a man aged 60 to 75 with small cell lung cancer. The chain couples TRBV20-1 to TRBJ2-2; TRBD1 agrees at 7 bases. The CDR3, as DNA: TGCAGTGCTAGAGACCCTACCGGGACAGCGATCGGGGAGCTGTTTTTT. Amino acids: CSARDPTGTAIGELFF.